The TCR beta chain under discussion was sequenced for a study of T cell repertoires in cytomegalovirus infection. This clonotype is a singleton in its sample. What it binds is unknown. From the reads, TCRdb called clonotypes with MiXCR, one entry per CDR3 protein. The table has 570,000 or so distinct CDR3 sequences, around 40% seen once. Germline assignment: CDR1 SGHAT and CDR2 FQNNGV. V lost 8 bases and J lost 5, with 24 bases in between. CDR3 length equals 16 residues. This TCR came from a human donor in good health (CMV status not recorded). Some clones in this sample may be carry-over from other donors' samples. The chain is built from TRBV11-2 and TRBJ1-1; maybe TRBD1 (6 bases). The sequences come from cultured PBMCs, collected from culture after CMV antigen stimulation. Here the CDR3 reads CASLIMGARVPTEAFF. The CDR3 DNA sequence: TGTGCCAGCCTAATCATGGGGGCCCGGGTTCCTACTGAAGCTTTCTTT.